This record looks at one T cell receptor beta chain sequence and its context. CDR3 length equals 14 residues. Trimming took 0 bases from V and 0 from J, leaving 6 bases between them. Per the germline V gene, CDR1 is GTSNPN and CDR2 is SVGIG (reference sequence). This sample is part of a study of blood T cell repertoires in COVID-19. The assay was immunoSEQ multiplex PCR, and TCRdb's table has in-frame clones only and misses some. The sample yields 250,000 to 350,000 clones, more than 85% seen once. The receptor was derived from a woman aged 30 to 39 with COVID-19, enrolled during active disease. Sample: peripheral blood. The chain combines TRBV30 with TRBJ1-3; no firm D call. The CDR3 loop is CAWSVGSSGNTIYF. CDR3 coding DNA: TGTGCCTGGAGTGTGGGGAGCTCTGGAAACACCATATATTTT.